A selection of T cell receptor beta chains follows, all from one sample in a study of identical twins. TCRdb processed the 5' RACE reads anew with MiXCR; each CDR3 protein has one entry. In the table there are 250,000 to 350,000 distinct CDR3 sequences, less than 9% of which are singletons. These data are also associated with another study on yellow fever vaccine responses in identical twins.

Sequences were obtained from memory (CD45RO+) T cells sorted from blood. The receptors originated from a woman aged 18-30 years in good health. Each CDR3 is given with its conserved first and last residue. D genes are given only for firm matches. Clone size is given for some rows only: seen once, a few or many times, or a class if the clone is expanded.

clone_size: many; j_call: TRBJ2-5; d_call: TRBD1; v_call: TRBV29-1; cdr3_aa: CSVGDRTREAQYF; cdr3_nt: TGCAGCGTTGGGGACAGAACAAGAGAGGCCCAGTACTTC
clone_size: many; j_call: TRBJ1-2; d_call: .; v_call: TRBV12-3/TRBV12-4; cdr3_aa: CASSLGGVSYGYTF; cdr3_nt: TGTGCCAGCAGTTTAGGAGGAGTCTCCTATGGCTACACCTTC
clone_size: .; j_call: TRBJ2-1; d_call: TRBD1; v_call: TRBV7-9; cdr3_aa: CASSLEAVTGRREQFF; cdr3_nt: TGTGCCAGCAGCTTAGAAGCCGTGACAGGGAGAAGGGAGCAGTTCTTC
clone_size: .; j_call: TRBJ1-2; d_call: .; v_call: TRBV3-1; cdr3_aa: CASSQGVVGYTF; cdr3_nt: TGTGCCAGCAGCCAAGGGGTTGTTGGCTACACCTTC
clone_size: .; j_call: TRBJ2-5; d_call: .; v_call: TRBV6-1; cdr3_aa: CASGTGVGKLETQYF; cdr3_nt: TGTGCCAGCGGGACGGGCGTTGGGAAACTAGAGACCCAGTACTTC
clone_size: .; j_call: TRBJ2-7; d_call: TRBD2; v_call: TRBV20-1; cdr3_aa: CSARDTSGPPQLF; cdr3_nt: TGCAGTGCTAGGGACACTAGCGGACCACCGCAACTGTTC
clone_size: many; j_call: TRBJ2-3; d_call: TRBD1; v_call: TRBV5-1; cdr3_aa: CASRGQWPIFSTDTQYF; cdr3_nt: TGCGCCAGCAGGGGACAGTGGCCCATCTTTAGCACAGATACGCAGTATTTT
clone_size: few; j_call: TRBJ2-1; d_call: TRBD2; v_call: TRBV20-1; cdr3_aa: CSARPVSGGAAEQFF; cdr3_nt: TGCAGTGCTAGACCTGTTAGCGGGGGGGCTGCTGAGCAGTTCTTC
clone_size: few; j_call: TRBJ1-5; d_call: .; v_call: TRBV12-3/TRBV12-4; cdr3_aa: CASSLAQGSNQPQHF; cdr3_nt: TGTGCCAGCAGTTTAGCACAGGGAAGCAATCAGCCCCAGCATTTT
clone_size: few; j_call: TRBJ2-1; d_call: TRBD2; v_call: TRBV19; cdr3_aa: CASSGLAASYNEQFF; cdr3_nt: TGTGCCAGTAGCGGACTAGCGGCCTCCTACAATGAGCAGTTCTTC
clone_size: many; j_call: TRBJ2-3; d_call: TRBD2; v_call: TRBV28; cdr3_aa: CASSFLAGRGTDTQYF; cdr3_nt: TGTGCCAGCAGTTTTTTAGCGGGAAGGGGCACAGATACGCAGTATTTT
clone_size: many; j_call: TRBJ2-7; d_call: .; v_call: TRBV28; cdr3_aa: CASSSPGRSTYEQYF; cdr3_nt: TGTGCCAGCAGTAGTCCTGGGCGGTCCACCTACGAGCAGTACTTC
clone_size: .; j_call: TRBJ1-2; d_call: .; v_call: TRBV12-3/TRBV12-4; cdr3_aa: CASSLPQGSGYTF; cdr3_nt: TGTGCCAGCAGTTTGCCTCAGGGATCGGGCTACACCTTC
clone_size: .; j_call: TRBJ1-1; d_call: .; v_call: TRBV5-6; cdr3_aa: CASSLDGGATEAFF; cdr3_nt: TGTGCCAGCAGCTTGGATGGGGGGGCGACTGAAGCTTTCTTT
clone_size: few; j_call: TRBJ2-3; d_call: .; v_call: TRBV10-3; cdr3_aa: CAISEYSGTDTQYF; cdr3_nt: TGTGCCATCAGTGAGTATTCTGGCACAGATACGCAGTATTTT
clone_size: many; j_call: TRBJ1-5; d_call: .; v_call: TRBV27; cdr3_aa: CASRPTGTAYNSNQPQHF; cdr3_nt: TGTGCCAGCAGACCGACGGGAACCGCTTACAATAGCAATCAGCCCCAGCATTTT
clone_size: .; j_call: TRBJ2-4; d_call: TRBD2; v_call: TRBV6-1; cdr3_aa: CASSEARGEGRGDIQYF; cdr3_nt: TGTGCCAGCAGTGAAGCGCGAGGGGAGGGGCGGGGGGACATTCAGTACTTC
clone_size: few; j_call: TRBJ2-3; d_call: TRBD2; v_call: TRBV5-1; cdr3_aa: CASSSGTSPSTDTQYF; cdr3_nt: TGCGCCAGCAGCTCAGGGACTAGCCCTAGCACAGATACGCAGTATTTT
clone_size: .; j_call: TRBJ2-2; d_call: TRBD2; v_call: TRBV9; cdr3_aa: CASSVGISGSSNTGELFF; cdr3_nt: TGTGCCAGCAGCGTAGGAATTAGCGGGAGCAGTAACACCGGGGAGCTGTTTTTT
clone_size: few; j_call: TRBJ1-2; d_call: .; v_call: TRBV29-1; cdr3_aa: CSVPDSVHYGYTF; cdr3_nt: TGCAGCGTTCCGGACAGCGTCCACTATGGCTACACCTTC